A selection of T cell receptor beta chains follows, all from one sample in a study of early T cells in non-severe SARS-CoV-2 infection. TCRdb called the 5' RACE reads again in MiXCR, with one record for every CDR3 protein. This sample carries about 64,000 distinct CDR3 sequences, roughly 13% of them seen once, and the ten largest clones take roughly 4.2%. Sequences were obtained from whole blood. The receptors were sampled from an adult who was a healthcare worker with PCR-confirmed SARS-CoV-2 infection or an uninfected control (not recorded which). The CDR3 runs from the conserved cysteine through the conserved F or W. The order of the fields is clone size, V gene, CDR3 length, J gene, D gene, CDR3 DNA, CDR3 protein. D genes are given only for firm matches. Where a row states a size, it is once, few, many or the class of an expanded clone; other rows omit it.

>.|TRBV27|14|TRBJ1-1|.
TGTGCCAGCAGTTTATCGGGGCTAAACACTGAAGCTTTCTTT
CASSLSGLNTEAFF
>few|TRBV14|16|TRBJ2-5|TRBD1
TGTGCCAGCAGCCAAGAAGGACAGGCGGTAGGAGAGACCCAGTACTTC
CASSQEGQAVGETQYF
>few|TRBV7-9|18|TRBJ1-6|.
TGTGCCAGCAGCTCGCGAAAATTGACAGACAGGAATAATTCACCCCTCCACTTT
CASSSRKLTDRNNSPLHF
>.|TRBV7-9|17|TRBJ2-7|.
TGTGCCAGCAGCTCTCCGCTCCGGGGACCGAGCTCCTACGAGCAGTACTTC
CASSSPLRGPSSYEQYF
>.|TRBV3-1|16|TRBJ2-3|TRBD2
TGTGCCAGCAGCCAAGAAGCGGGGGCCCCCACAGATACGCAGTATTTT
CASSQEAGAPTDTQYF
>many|TRBV15|13|TRBJ1-1|.
TGTGCCACCAGCTGGACACTGGAGACTGAAGCTTTCTTT
CATSWTLETEAFF
>few|TRBV5-1|14|TRBJ2-3|TRBD1
TGCGCCAGCACCTGGACAGGTGATACAGATACGCAGTATTTT
CASTWTGDTDTQYF
>few|TRBV9|15|TRBJ2-7|TRBD1
TGTGCCAGCAGCGTCGGGACAGCAAGCTCCTACGAGCAGTACTTC
CASSVGTASSYEQYF
>.|TRBV20-1|15|TRBJ2-3|TRBD2
TGCAGTGCTAGAGATAGCGGGGCTAGCACAGATACGCAGTATTTT
CSARDSGASTDTQYF
>.|TRBV29-1|10|TRBJ2-1|.
TGCAGCGCACAGGTCAATGAGCAGTTCTTC
CSAQVNEQFF
>many|TRBV7-6|13|TRBJ1-1|.
TGTGCCAGCAGCGCGAAGGTGAACACTGAAGCTTTCTTT
CASSAKVNTEAFF
>.|TRBV20-1|11|TRBJ2-3|.
TGCAGTGCCGTGTCCACAGATACGCAGTATTTT
CSAVSTDTQYF
>many|TRBV20-1|13|TRBJ1-5|.
TGCAGTGCTAGGCAGGCCCGCAATCAGCCCCAGCATTTT
CSARQARNQPQHF
>many|TRBV12-3/TRBV12-4|15|TRBJ2-6|.
TGTGCCAGCAGTTTAACCGGCTCTGGGGCCAACGTCCTGACTTTC
CASSLTGSGANVLTF
>few|TRBV11-2|16|TRBJ2-3|.
TGTGCCAGCAACCACGGAGGGACAGACTACACAGATACGCAGTATTTT
CASNHGGTDYTDTQYF
>.|TRBV10-1|14|TRBJ2-1|.
TGCGCCAGCAGAGCCGCGGACAGAAACAATGAGCAGTTCTTC
CASRAADRNNEQFF
>.|TRBV29-1|12|TRBJ2-5|.
TGCAGCGTTGAAAACGAACAAGAGACCCAGTACTTC
CSVENEQETQYF
>many|TRBV11-2|15|TRBJ2-2|.
TGTGCCAGCAGCGACCGGGACCAACACACCGGGGAGCTGTTTTTT
CASSDRDQHTGELFF
>few|TRBV20-1|14|TRBJ2-7|TRBD1
TGCAGTGCTCCAATGACAGGGGAAGGCTACGAGCAGTACTTC
CSAPMTGEGYEQYF
>few|TRBV20-1|13|TRBJ2-2|.
TGCAGTGCTAGAGAGGGGAACACCGGGGAGCTGTTTTTT
CSAREGNTGELFF
>.|TRBV9|14|TRBJ2-2|.
TGTGCCAGCAGCGTGGGACCGAGCACCGGGGAGCTGTTTTTT
CASSVGPSTGELFF
>many|TRBV12-3/TRBV12-4|14|TRBJ2-2|.
TGTGCCAGCAGTTTTCGGACCTTATCCGGGGAGCTGTTTTTT
CASSFRTLSGELFF
>few|TRBV12-3/TRBV12-4|14|TRBJ2-3|TRBD1
TGTGCCAGCAGCCCAGGGGGCGGGGCAGATACGCAGTATTTT
CASSPGGGADTQYF
>many|TRBV6-6|13|TRBJ2-3|TRBD2
TGTGCCAGCAGCAGCGGGAACACAGATACGCAGTATTTT
CASSSGNTDTQYF
>few|TRBV3-1|13|TRBJ2-1|.
TGTGCCAGCAGCCAAGGACCCAACAATGAGCAGTTCTTC
CASSQGPNNEQFF
>many|TRBV12-3/TRBV12-4|14|TRBJ1-1|TRBD1
TGTGCCAGCAGCATGGACAGGGCCGGCCCCAAAGCTTTCTTT
CASSMDRAGPKAFF
>many|TRBV6-2/TRBV6-3|14|TRBJ2-7|.
TGTGCCAGCACCGCTTGGCAGGCTAGCTACGAGCAGTACTTC
CASTAWQASYEQYF
>.|TRBV7-9|13|TRBJ2-7|.
TGTGCCAGCAGCAAGGACAGCCTCTACGAGCAGTACTTC
CASSKDSLYEQYF
>.|TRBV9|14|TRBJ2-5|.
TGTGCCAGCAGCGTAGCAGGAGGAATACAGACCCAGTACTTC
CASSVAGGIQTQYF
>.|TRBV29-1|12|TRBJ1-2|.
TGCAGCGTTCGAGACAGCAACTATGGCTACACCTTC
CSVRDSNYGYTF
>few|TRBV6-2/TRBV6-3|14|TRBJ2-2|.
TGTGCCAGCAGTTCAACTCTAAACACCGGGGAGCTGTTTTTT
CASSSTLNTGELFF